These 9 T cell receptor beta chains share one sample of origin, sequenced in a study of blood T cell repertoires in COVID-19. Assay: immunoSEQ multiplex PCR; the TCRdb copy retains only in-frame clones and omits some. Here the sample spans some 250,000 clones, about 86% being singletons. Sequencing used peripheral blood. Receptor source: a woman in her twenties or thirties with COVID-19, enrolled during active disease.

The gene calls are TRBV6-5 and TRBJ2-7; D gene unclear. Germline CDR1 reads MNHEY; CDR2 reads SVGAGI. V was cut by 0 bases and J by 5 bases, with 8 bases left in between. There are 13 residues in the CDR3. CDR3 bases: TGTGCCAGCAGTTACTCGGGCGTGGACGAGCAGTACTTC. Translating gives CASSYSGVDEQYF.

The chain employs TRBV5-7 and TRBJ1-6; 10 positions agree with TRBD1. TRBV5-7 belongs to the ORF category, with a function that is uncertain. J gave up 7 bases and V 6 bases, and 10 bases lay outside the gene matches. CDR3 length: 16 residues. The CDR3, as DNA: TGTGCCAGCACCTTCGGACAGGGGGTATTAAATTCACCCCTCCACTTT. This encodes CASTFGQGVLNSPLHF.

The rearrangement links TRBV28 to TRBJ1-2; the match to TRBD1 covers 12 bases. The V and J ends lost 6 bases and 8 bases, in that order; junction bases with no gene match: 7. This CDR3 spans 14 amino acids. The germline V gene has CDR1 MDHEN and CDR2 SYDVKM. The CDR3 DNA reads TGTGCCAGCAGCCCGGGACAGGGGGCGGGCGGCTACACCTTC. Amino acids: CASSPGQGAGGYTF.

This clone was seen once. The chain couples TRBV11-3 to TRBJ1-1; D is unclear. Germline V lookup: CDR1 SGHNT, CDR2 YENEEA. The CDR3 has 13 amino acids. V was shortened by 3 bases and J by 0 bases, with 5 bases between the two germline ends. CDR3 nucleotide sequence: TGTGCCAGCAGCTTGAGAGTGAACACTGAAGCTTTCTTT. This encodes CASSLRVNTEAFF.

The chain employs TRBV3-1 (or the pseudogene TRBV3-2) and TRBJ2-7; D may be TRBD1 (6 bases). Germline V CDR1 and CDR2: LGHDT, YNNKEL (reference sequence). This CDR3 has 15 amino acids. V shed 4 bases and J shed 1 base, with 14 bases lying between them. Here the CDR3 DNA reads TGTGCCAGCAGCCGCCGGGACACAGATTCCTACGAGCAGTACTTC. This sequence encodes CASSRRDTDSYEQYF.

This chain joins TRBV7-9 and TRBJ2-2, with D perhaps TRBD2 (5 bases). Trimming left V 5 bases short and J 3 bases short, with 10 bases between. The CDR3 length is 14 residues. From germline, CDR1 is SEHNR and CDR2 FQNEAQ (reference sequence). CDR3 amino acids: CASSTYGDTGELFF. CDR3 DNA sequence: TGTGCCAGCAGCACTTACGGGGACACCGGGGAGCTGTTTTTT. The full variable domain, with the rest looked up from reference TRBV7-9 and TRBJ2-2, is DTGVSQNPRHKITKRGQNVTFRCDPISEHNRLYWYRQTLGQGPEFLTYFQNEAQLEKSRLLSDRFSAERPKGSFSTLEIQRTEQGDSAMYLCASSTYGDTGELFFGEGSRLTVL.

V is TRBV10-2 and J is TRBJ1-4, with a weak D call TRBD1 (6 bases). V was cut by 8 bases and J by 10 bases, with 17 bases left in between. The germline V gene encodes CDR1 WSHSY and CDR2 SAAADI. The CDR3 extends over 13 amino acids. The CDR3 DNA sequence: TGCGCCAGCTGCGACCCGACACAGGGAAAACTGTTTTTT. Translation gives CASCDPTQGKLFF.

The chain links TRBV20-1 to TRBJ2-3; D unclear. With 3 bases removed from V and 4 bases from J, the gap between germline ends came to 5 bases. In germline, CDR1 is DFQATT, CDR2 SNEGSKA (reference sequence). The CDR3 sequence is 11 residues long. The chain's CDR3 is CSASRSDTQYF. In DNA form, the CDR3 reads TGCAGTGCTAGCAGGTCAGATACGCAGTATTTT.

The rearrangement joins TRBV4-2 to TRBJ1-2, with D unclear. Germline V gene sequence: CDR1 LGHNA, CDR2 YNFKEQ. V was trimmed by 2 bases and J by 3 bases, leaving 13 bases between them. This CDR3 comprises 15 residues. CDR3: CASSQSSTGDYGYTF. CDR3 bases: TGTGCCAGCAGCCAATCGTCCACCGGGGACTATGGCTACACCTTC.